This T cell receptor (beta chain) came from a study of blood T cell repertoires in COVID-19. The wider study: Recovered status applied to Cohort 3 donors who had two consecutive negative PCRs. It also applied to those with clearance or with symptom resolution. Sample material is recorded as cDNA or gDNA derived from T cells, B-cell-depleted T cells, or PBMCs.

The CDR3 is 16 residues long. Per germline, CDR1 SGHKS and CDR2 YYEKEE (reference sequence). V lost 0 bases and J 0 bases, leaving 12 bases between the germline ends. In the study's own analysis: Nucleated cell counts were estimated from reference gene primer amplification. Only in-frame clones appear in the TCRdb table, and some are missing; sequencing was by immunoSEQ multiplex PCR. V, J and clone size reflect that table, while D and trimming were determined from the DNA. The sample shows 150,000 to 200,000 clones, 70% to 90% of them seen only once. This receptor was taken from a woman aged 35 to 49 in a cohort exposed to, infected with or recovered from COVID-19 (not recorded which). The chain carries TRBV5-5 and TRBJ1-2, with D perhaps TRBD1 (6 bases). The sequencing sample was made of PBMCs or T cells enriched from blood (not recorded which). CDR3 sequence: CASSLAWDTTNYGYTF. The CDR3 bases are TGTGCCAGCAGCTTGGCCTGGGACACTACTAACTATGGCTACACCTTC.